This T cell receptor (beta chain) was observed in a study of Graves' ophthalmopathy and Graves' hyperthyroidism. Researchers took RNA transcripts and amplified TCR beta CDR3 regions from them. Scientists carried out first-round RT-PCR using HTBI primers and then a second-round multiplex PCR. TCRdb ran MiXCR on the multiplex PCR reads and lists one entry per CDR3 protein. The table includes about 740,000 distinct CDR3 sequences, about 44% detected once. Excluded: other autoimmune disease, uncontrolled infection, pregnancy or lactation. This clonotype was seen repeatedly, ten times or more. This CDR3 has 14 residues. Trimming left V 7 bases short and J 0 bases short, with 12 bases between.

The J gene is TRBJ2-5, the V gene TRBV12-3 or TRBV12-4, with D hard to call. This clonotype was sampled from an adult man with Graves' ophthalmopathy. Input material: peripheral blood. The CDR3 DNA reads as TGTGCCAGCATTCCTGACTTGTACCAAGAGACCCAGTACTTC. Its protein product is CASIPDLYQETQYF.